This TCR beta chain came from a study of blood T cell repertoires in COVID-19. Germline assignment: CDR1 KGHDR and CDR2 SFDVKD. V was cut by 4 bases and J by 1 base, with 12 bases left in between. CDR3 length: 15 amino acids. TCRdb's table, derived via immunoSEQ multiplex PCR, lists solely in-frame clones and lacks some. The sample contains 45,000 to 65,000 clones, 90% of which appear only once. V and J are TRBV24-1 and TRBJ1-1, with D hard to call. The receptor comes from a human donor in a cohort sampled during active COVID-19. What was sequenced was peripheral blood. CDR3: CATSDSRAENTEAFF. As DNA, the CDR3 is TGTGCCACCAGTGACTCTCGAGCCGAGAACACTGAAGCTTTCTTT.